This T cell receptor beta chain was sequenced in a study of blood T cell repertoires in COVID-19. The overall study: Sample material is recorded as cDNA or gDNA derived from T cells, B-cell-depleted T cells, or PBMCs.

Study members were between 18 and 89 years old and lived in around 24 US regions. Participants' reported clinical history set cohort assignment. Per the authors' pipeline: Reference gene primer amplification gave nucleated cell count estimates. Libraries were prepared by immunoSEQ multiplex PCR; TCRdb keeps only in-frame clonotypes and omits some of them. V and J calls plus clone size are reproduced from that table; the DNA served to infer D and trimming. The sample holds approximately 220,000 clones; 65% to 85% are singletons and the top ten take around 7.4%. The CDR3 covers 15 residues. J lost 1 base, V lost 1 base, and 0 bases had no gene match. Germline CDR1 SEHNR, CDR2 FQNEAQ (reference sequence).

This chain uses TRBV7-9 with TRBJ2-5; TRBD2 agrees at 10 bases. The sequence was collected from a woman in her thirties or forties with acute COVID-19. Sequenced sample: PBMCs or T cells enriched from blood (not recorded which). DNA of the CDR3: TGTGCCAGCAGCTTAGTAGCGGGGGGCCAAGAGACCCAGTACTTC. This encodes CASSLVAGGQETQYF. The full variable domain, in which reference TRBV7-9 and TRBJ2-5 provide the parts outside the CDR3, is DTGVSQNPRHKITKRGQNVTFRCDPISEHNRLYWYRQTLGQGPEFLTYFQNEAQLEKSRLLSDRFSAERPKGSFSTLEIQRTEQGDSAMYLCASSLVAGGQETQYFGPGTRLLVL.